These T cell receptor beta chains were read from a single sample in a study of CD8+ T cells in alopecia areata. Repertoires were generated with immunoSEQ multiplex PCR, while TCRdb's copy carries only in-frame clones and drops some. The top ten hold approximately 1.2% of the sample, which has approximately 210,000 clones, under 80% seen once. This material consisted of CD4+ T cells sorted from blood, taken around week 50, from a patient treated with tofacitinib. These receptors came from a human donor with alopecia areata. Each CDR3 is given with its conserved first and last residue. A D gene is named only where the DNA matches it firmly. Not all rows give a size; the values are once, few, many and, for expanded clones, a class.

TRBV19,TRBJ2-1,.,few,CASSVKTPSSYNEQFF,TGTGCCAGTAGTGTGAAGACGCCCAGCTCCTACAATGAGCAGTTCTTC
TRBV5-6,TRBJ2-3,TRBD1,.,CASSFNLWTGGTQYF,TGTGCCAGCAGCTTTAACCTCTGGACAGGGGGCACGCAGTATTTT
TRBV29-1,TRBJ1-1,.,.,CSVEGSGTEAFF,TGCAGCGTTGAAGGCAGTGGGACTGAAGCTTTCTTT
TRBV7-2,TRBJ2-3,TRBD2,few,CASSFRLAPDTQYF,TGTGCCAGCAGCTTCAGACTAGCCCCAGATACGCAGTATTTT
TRBV5-1,TRBJ1-2,.,.,CASSLSPLDGYTF,TGCGCCAGCAGCCTGAGTCCCCTGGATGGCTACACCTTC
TRBV30,TRBJ1-1,TRBD1,.,CAWSDWDREAFF,TGTGCCTGGAGTGACTGGGACAGGGAAGCTTTCTTT
TRBV5-1,TRBJ1-1,TRBD1,.,CASSLARQGVTEAFF,TGCGCCAGCAGCTTGGCCCGACAGGGGGTCACTGAAGCTTTCTTT
TRBV7-2,TRBJ1-1,.,.,CASNLRTGNTEAFF,TGTGCCAGCAACCTAAGAACAGGGAACACTGAAGCTTTCTTT
TRBV29-1,TRBJ2-7,.,.,CSVTRPLGLTIEQYF,TGCAGCGTTACCAGACCCCTCGGGCTGACTATCGAGCAGTACTTC
TRBV30,TRBJ2-1,.,.,CASNLGTRTLF,TGTGCCTCCAACCTTGGTACACGAACCCTCTTC
TRBV6-6,TRBJ1-1,TRBD1,.,CASSYPGQGANEAFF,TGTGCCAGCAGTTATCCCGGACAGGGGGCGAATGAAGCTTTCTTT
TRBV29-1,TRBJ2-7,TRBD1,.,CSGANRGNSYEQYF,TGCAGCGGCGCAAACAGGGGGAACTCCTACGAGCAGTACTTC
TRBV5-1,TRBJ1-1,.,many,CASSFTGMPEAFF,TGCGCCAGCAGCTTTACAGGGATGCCTGAAGCTTTCTTT
TRBV18,TRBJ2-5,TRBD1,.,CASSPTGQGVGETQYF,TGTGCCAGCTCTCCCACGGGACAGGGAGTAGGAGAGACCCAGTACTTC
TRBV30,TRBJ2-2,TRBD1,.,CAWRRQGAYGELFF,TGTGCCTGGAGACGACAGGGGGCTTACGGGGAGCTGTTTTTT
TRBV29-1,TRBJ2-2,.,.,CSVGVNTYTGELFF,TGCAGCGTTGGAGTGAACACCTACACCGGGGAGCTGTTTTTT
TRBV18,TRBJ1-3,.,.,CASSLDRTGNTIYF,TGTGCCAGCTCACTTGACAGGACTGGAAACACCATATATTTT
TRBV5-6,TRBJ2-7,.,.,CASSFLPGQGYEQYF,TGTGCCAGCAGCTTCTTGCCCGGGCAGGGCTACGAGCAGTACTTC
TRBV11-3,TRBJ2-5,TRBD2,.,CASSLQTSGAETQYF,TGTGCCAGCAGCCTCCAGACTAGCGGGGCAGAGACCCAGTACTTC
TRBV6-1,TRBJ2-7,.,.,CASSSDKGYEQYF,TGTGCCAGCAGTTCGGACAAGGGCTACGAGCAGTACTTC
TRBV30,TRBJ1-1,.,.,CAWSVGAEAFF,TGTGCCTGGAGTGTAGGGGCCGAAGCTTTCTTT
TRBV29-1,TRBJ1-1,.,.,CSVTSWTEAFF,TGCAGCGTGACGAGTTGGACTGAAGCTTTCTTT
TRBV30,TRBJ2-7,TRBD1,once,CAWSVGGLASYEQYF,TGTGCCTGGAGTGTAGGGGGCCTAGCCTCCTACGAGCAGTACTTC
TRBV29-1,TRBJ2-3,TRBD1,.,CSVRTGWSTDTQYF,TGCAGCGTGAGGACAGGGTGGTCCACAGATACGCAGTATTTT
TRBV6-5,TRBJ1-1,.,.,CASSYSTRVRLAFF,TGTGCCAGCAGTTACTCGACAAGGGTAAGGCTAGCTTTCTTT
TRBV2,TRBJ2-3,TRBD2,.,CASLMGVAGGRGDTQYF,TGTGCCAGCCTTATGGGAGTGGCGGGGGGCCGTGGAGATACGCAGTATTTT
TRBV9,TRBJ1-2,.,.,CASSVGGSNGYTF,TGTGCCAGCAGCGTAGGGGGTAGTAATGGCTACACCTTC
TRBV5-1,TRBJ2-1,.,many,CASSLVSGSYNEQFF,TGCGCCAGCAGCTTGGTGAGTGGCTCCTACAATGAGCAGTTCTTC
TRBV5-6,TRBJ2-7,.,once,CASSDLGGYEQYF,TGTGCCAGCAGCGATCTTGGAGGGTACGAGCAGTACTTC
TRBV5-1,TRBJ2-6,.,few,CASSPGGSGANVLTF,TGCGCCAGCAGCCCTGGGGGCTCTGGGGCCAACGTCCTGACTTTC
TRBV5-1,TRBJ2-1,.,.,CASSLAKVRDNEQFF,TGCGCCAGCAGCTTGGCCAAGGTCAGGGACAATGAGCAGTTCTTC
TRBV6-5,TRBJ2-7,TRBD1,.,CASSPGTDKQYF,TGTGCCAGCAGCCCCGGGACAGATAAGCAGTACTTC
TRBV9,TRBJ1-2,TRBD1,.,CASSAVSGTGYYGYTF,TGTGCCAGCAGCGCTGTATCCGGGACAGGTTACTATGGCTACACCTTC
TRBV10-3,TRBJ1-4,.,few,CAISESKGVGEKLFF,TGTGCCATCAGTGAGTCGAAAGGAGTCGGGGAAAAACTGTTTTTT
TRBV9,TRBJ2-7,.,.,CASSPQVGASYEQYF,TGTGCCAGCAGCCCTCAGGTGGGGGCATCATACGAGCAGTACTTC
TRBV7-9,TRBJ2-1,TRBD1,.,CASSYRQGLWYEQFF,TGTGCCAGCAGCTACAGACAGGGTCTCTGGTATGAGCAGTTCTTC
TRBV7-8,TRBJ2-6,.,.,CASSFDSYSGANVLTF,TGTGCCAGCAGCTTCGACAGTTACTCTGGGGCCAACGTCCTGACTTTC
TRBV30,TRBJ2-3,.,.,CAWSRRAGPDTQYF,TGTGCCTGGAGTCGGAGGGCAGGGCCAGATACGCAGTATTTT
TRBV9,TRBJ2-7,.,.,CASSVGTELYEQYF,TGTGCCAGCAGCGTAGGCACAGAACTCTACGAGCAGTACTTC
TRBV5-4,TRBJ2-7,.,.,CASSSNRELGEQYF,TGTGCCAGCAGCTCAAACAGGGAATTGGGCGAGCAGTACTTC
TRBV18,TRBJ2-5,.,many,CASSLKETQYF,TGTGCCAGCTCACTAAAGGAGACCCAGTACTTC